The 22 T cell receptor beta chains presented below share a single source sample, sequenced in a study of blood T cell repertoires in COVID-19. Measured with immunoSEQ multiplex PCR; TCRdb has only the in-frame clones, and not every one. The data show some 40,000 clones, 80% to 90% seen once. Sequencing was done on a sample of peripheral blood. The receptors here all came from a human donor in a cohort sampled during active COVID-19.

The genes are TRBV7-2 and TRBJ2-3; D may be TRBD2 (5 bases). The CDR3 sequence is 14 residues long. The germline V gene has CDR1 SGHTA and CDR2 FQGNSA. Trimming took off 5 bases at V and 2 bases at J, with 11 bases between the two ends. The CDR3 protein is CASSQWGVTDTQYF. The CDR3 DNA reads TGTGCCAGCAGCCAATGGGGAGTCACAGATACGCAGTATTTT.

J is TRBJ2-2 and V is TRBV5-4; 7 nucleotides align to TRBD1. After removal of 4 bases from V and 6 bases from J, the junction contained 3 bases not matched to a gene. CDR3 length equals 13 residues. From germline, CDR1 is SGHNT and CDR2 YYREEE (reference sequence). CDR3: CASSRQGPGELFF. In DNA form, the CDR3 reads TGTGCCAGCAGCAGACAGGGTCCCGGGGAGCTGTTTTTT. Using reference TRBV5-4 and TRBJ2-2 for the parts outside the CDR3, the full variable domain is ETGVTQSPTHLIKTRGQQVTLRCSSQSGHNTVSWYQQALGQGPQFIFQYYREEENGRGNFPPRFSGLQFPNYSSELNVNALELDDSALYLCASSRQGPGELFFGEGSRLTVL.

The chain couples TRBV4-1 to TRBJ2-7; 8 bases line up with TRBD2. Germline values: CDR1 MGHRA, CDR2 YSYEKL. The V segment lost 0 bases and the J segment 4 bases; nucleotides outside the gene matches: 8. The CDR3 contains 16 residues. The CDR3 loop reads CASSQDQGGRYYEQYF. CDR3 in DNA: TGCGCCAGCAGCCAAGATCAGGGCGGGAGGTATTACGAGCAGTACTTC.

The rearrangement joins TRBV5-6 to TRBJ2-3, with 11 bases aligning to TRBD2. Germline lookup yields CDR1 SGHDT and CDR2 YYEEEE. This CDR3 region has 15 residues. Trimming removed 4 bases from V and 6 bases from J; junction bases left unmatched: 7. CDR3 region: CASSRTSGGKDTQYF. The CDR3 DNA is TGTGCCAGCAGCCGAACTAGCGGGGGAAAGGATACGCAGTATTTT.

The CDR3 region is CSASLGLQGTQPQHF. The CDR3 DNA follows: TGCAGTGCTAGTTTAGGTTTGCAGGGAACTCAGCCCCAGCATTTT. The V call is TRBV20-1, the J call TRBJ1-5; TRBD1 might be the D (5 bases). Germline CDR1 reads DFQATT; CDR2 reads SNEGSKA (reference sequence). Trimming left V 3 bases short and J 6 bases short, with 18 bases between. The length of the CDR3 is 15 residues.

V is TRBV2 and J is TRBJ1-4; unclear D gene. The CDR3 sequence is 13 residues long. Trimming stripped 7 bases from V and 8 bases from J, with 14 bases between. CDR1 SNHLY and CDR2 FYNNEI come from the germline V gene. The CDR3: CASTVVEGEKLFF. In DNA, the CDR3 is TGTGCCAGCACGGTGGTTGAGGGAGAAAAACTGTTTTTT. Combining the CDR3 with reference TRBV2 and TRBJ1-4 gives the whole variable domain EPEVTQTPSHQVTQMGQEVILRCVPISNHLYFYWYRQILGQKVEFLVSFYNNEISEKSEIFDDQFSVERPDGSNFTLKIRSTKLEDSAMYFCASTVVEGEKLFFGSGTQLSVL.

The rearrangement uses TRBV6-5 and TRBJ1-2; D is unclear. V was shortened by 0 bases and J by 9 bases, with 11 bases between the two germline ends. CDR3 size: 13 residues. Germline V lookup: CDR1 MNHEY, CDR2 SVGAGI. The chain's CDR3 is CASSYSLGVSYTF. The CDR3, as DNA: TGTGCCAGCAGTTACTCTCTCGGGGTGAGCTACACCTTC.

The V gene is TRBV6-4, the J gene TRBJ2-7; D is possibly TRBD2 (6 bases). CDR1 and CDR2 from the germline V gene are MRHNA and SNTAGT. Trimming removed 5 bases from V and 3 bases from J, with 23 bases in between. The CDR3 sequence is 17 residues long. CDR3 residues: CASSSLGGDCQNYEQYF. CDR3 in DNA: TGTGCCAGCAGTTCCTTGGGGGGAGACTGCCAAAACTACGAGCAGTACTTC.

The J gene is TRBJ2-7, the V gene TRBV28; TRBD1 matches at 9 bases. Germline lookup yields CDR1 MDHEN and CDR2 SYDVKM. V dropped 3 bases and J dropped 3; count of bases not matched to a gene: 6. The CDR3 totals 15 residues. The DNA of the CDR3 is TGTGCCAGCAGTTTCTTGACAGGGGGGGACTACGAGCAGTACTTC. This sequence encodes CASSFLTGGDYEQYF.

This chain joins TRBV18 and TRBJ2-7; 7 nucleotides match TRBD1. Germline V gives CDR1 KGHSH, CDR2 LQKENI. The CDR3 runs to 14 residues. The ends lost 5 bases at V and 3 bases at J; junction bases unmatched: 7. The CDR3 nucleotides read TGTGCCAGCTCAAGGGACAGAACGGACTACGAGCAGTACTTC. It yields the protein CASSRDRTDYEQYF.

The V gene is TRBV28, the J gene TRBJ2-7; 9 bases fit TRBD1. This CDR3 comprises 15 residues. Trimming removed 1 base from V and 0 bases from J; junction bases left unmatched: 1. Germline V gene data show CDR1 as MDHEN and CDR2 as SYDVKM. DNA of the CDR3: TGTGCCAGCAGTTTATCGGGACAGGGCTCCTACGAGCAGTACTTC. As protein: CASSLSGQGSYEQYF.

The chain joins TRBV12-3 or TRBV12-4 to TRBJ2-1, with 14 bases that match TRBD2. The CDR3 is 13 residues long. With V trimmed by 8 bases and J by 10 bases, 4 bases remained unmatched. CDR3 nucleotide sequence: TGTGCCAGCCGACTAGCGGGAGGGGGCGAGCAGTTCTTC. This gives the protein CASRLAGGGEQFF.

This chain joins TRBV9 and TRBJ1-6; D remains unclear. The CDR3 is made up of 14 amino acids. Germline V gene lookup returns CDR1 SGDLS and CDR2 YYNGEE. The V end was cut by 0 bases, the J end by 8 bases, with 9 bases between. The CDR3 region is CASSVAAGDSPLHF. Written as DNA, the CDR3 is TGTGCCAGCAGCGTAGCGGCAGGTGATTCACCCCTCCACTTT.

The chain uses TRBV7-2 and TRBJ2-6; 7 nucleotides agree with TRBD1. Germline V gives CDR1 SGHTA, CDR2 FQGNSA. The CDR3 has 14 residues. V trimming: 4 bases; J trimming: 13 bases; junction bases outside the gene matches: 10. CDR3 coding DNA: TGTGCCAGCAGCTCGACGCGGGCACAGGGGGTCCTGACTTTC. Translation gives CASSSTRAQGVLTF.

This clone was seen a handful of times. The chain joins TRBV6-2 or TRBV6-3 to TRBJ2-5; D unclear. This CDR3 is built from 11 residues. The ends were cut back, 3 bases at V and 4 bases at J, with 3 bases in the middle. CDR1 and CDR2 from the germline V gene are MNHEY and SVGEGT. The CDR3 reads CASSYLETQYF. CDR3 DNA sequence: TGTGCCAGCAGTTATCTAGAGACCCAGTACTTC.

The count of this clone is one. The rearrangement joins TRBV18 to TRBJ2-7; the match to TRBD2 covers 13 bases. Germline CDR1 reads KGHSH; CDR2 reads LQKENI. The CDR3 covers 16 residues. Unmatched junction bases numbered 4, after V lost 4 bases and J lost 1 base. CDR3 nucleotides: TGTGCCAGCTCACACCGACTAGCGGGGGGATCCTACGAGCAGTACTTC. It codes for CASSHRLAGGSYEQYF. Together with reference TRBV18 and TRBJ2-7, the CDR3 gives the full variable domain: NAGVMQNPRHLVRRRGQEARLRCSPMKGHSHVYWYRQLPEEGLKFMVYLQKENIIDESGMPKERFSAEFPKEGPSILRIQQVVRGDSAAYFCASSHRLAGGSYEQYFGPGTRLTVT.

This clone was observed once. The chain joins TRBV4-1 to TRBJ2-2; 7 nucleotides align to TRBD1. CDR1 MGHRA and CDR2 YSYEKL come from the germline V gene. J was trimmed by 4 bases and V by 1 base; bases with no gene match: 3. This CDR3 has 15 residues. The chain's CDR3 is CASSQVRGPTGELFF. CDR3 bases: TGCGCCAGCAGCCAAGTGAGGGGGCCCACCGGGGAGCTGTTTTTT.

The genes are TRBV25-1 and TRBJ2-5, with unresolved D. Germline V gene sequence: CDR1 MGHDK, CDR2 SYGVNS. V was cut by 5 bases and J by 5 bases, with 15 bases left in between. CDR3 length: 14 amino acids. This CDR3 is CASSPWAVGETQYF. The CDR3 bases are TGTGCCAGCAGTCCCTGGGCAGTTGGGGAGACCCAGTACTTC.

V is TRBV28 and J is TRBJ1-6; TRBD1 is a possible D gene (6 bases). Trimming cost V 8 bases and J 4 bases, with 15 bases left between them. CDR1 is MDHEN and CDR2 is SYDVKM in the germline V gene. This CDR3 is built from 15 residues. The CDR3 region has the DNA TGTGCCAGCGTAATGGGGGCTTCTTATAATTCACCCCTCCACTTT. Amino acid sequence: CASVMGASYNSPLHF.

This sequence joins TRBV11-2 and TRBJ1-1; D unclear. Germline CDR1 SGHAT, CDR2 FQNNGV. The CDR3 has 15 residues. Trimming took 5 bases from V and 1 from J, leaving 14 bases between them. The CDR3 here is CASSPPRSGNTEAFF. CDR3 sequence (DNA): TGTGCCAGCAGCCCCCCTAGATCCGGGAACACTGAAGCTTTCTTT.

This rearrangement joins TRBV4-1 to TRBJ2-1, with 10 bases that match TRBD2. The J segment lost 5 bases and the V segment lost 4 bases, leaving 11 bases of the junction unmatched. There are 17 residues in the CDR3. Germline assignment: CDR1 MGHRA and CDR2 YSYEKL. Here the CDR3 DNA reads TGCGCCAGCAGCCCTTCGTGGACTAGCGGTAACAACAATGAGCAGTTCTTC. This translates into CASSPSWTSGNNNEQFF.

The J gene is TRBJ2-7, the V gene TRBV28; TRBD1 agrees at 10 bases. This CDR3 is 15 amino acids long. V dropped 4 bases and J dropped 2; count of bases not matched to a gene: 5. The V gene's germline CDR1 is MDHEN and CDR2 SYDVKM. CDR3 in amino acids: CASSYGGTGAYEQYF. The CDR3 nucleotides are TGTGCCAGCAGTTATGGCGGGACAGGGGCCTACGAGCAGTACTTC.